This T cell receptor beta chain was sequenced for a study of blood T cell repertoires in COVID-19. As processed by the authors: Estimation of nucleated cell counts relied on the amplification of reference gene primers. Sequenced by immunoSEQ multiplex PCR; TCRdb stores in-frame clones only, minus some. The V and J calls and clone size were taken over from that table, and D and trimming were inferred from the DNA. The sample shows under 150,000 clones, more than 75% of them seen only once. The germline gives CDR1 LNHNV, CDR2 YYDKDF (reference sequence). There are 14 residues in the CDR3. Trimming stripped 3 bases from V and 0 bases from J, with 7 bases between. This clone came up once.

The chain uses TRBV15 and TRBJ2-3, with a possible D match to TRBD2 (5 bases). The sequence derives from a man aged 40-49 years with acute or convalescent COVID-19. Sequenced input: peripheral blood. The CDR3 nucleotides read TGTGCCACCAGCAGGACGGGAAGCACAGATACGCAGTATTTT. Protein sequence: CATSRTGSTDTQYF. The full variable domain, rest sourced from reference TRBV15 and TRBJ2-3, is DAMVIQNPRYQVTQFGKPVTLSCSQTLNHNVMYWYQQKSSQAPKLLFHYYDKDFNNEADTPDNFQSRRPNTSFCFLDIRSPGLGDTAMYLCATSRTGSTDTQYFGPGTRLTVL.